This T cell receptor beta chain stems from a study of T cell changes during pregnancy in multiple sclerosis. Data came from immunoSEQ multiplex PCR; TCRdb stores just in-frame clones and leaves some out. This table holds approximately 58,000 clones, about 92% found once. This clone was counted between two and nine times. V was clipped by 5 bases and J by 10 bases, with 12 bases between them. CDR3 size: 12 residues. Germline V lookup: CDR1 SGHTA, CDR2 FQGNSA. The rearrangement joins TRBV7-2 to TRBJ2-1; TRBD1 might be the D (5 bases). The clonotype was recovered from a female donor in good health, enrolled as a control in a pregnancy study. The specimen comprised peripheral blood, sampled in the second trimester of pregnancy. The CDR3 coding sequence is TGTGCCAGCAGCGTTAGGCCAGGGGAGCAGTTCTTC. Its protein is CASSVRPGEQFF.